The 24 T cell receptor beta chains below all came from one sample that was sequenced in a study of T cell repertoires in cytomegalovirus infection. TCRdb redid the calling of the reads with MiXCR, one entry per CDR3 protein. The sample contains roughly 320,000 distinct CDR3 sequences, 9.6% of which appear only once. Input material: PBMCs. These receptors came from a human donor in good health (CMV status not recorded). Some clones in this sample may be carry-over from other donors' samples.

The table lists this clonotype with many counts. The CDR3 is CASSEDRGATNEKLFF. CDR3 nucleotide sequence: TGTGCCAGCAGTGAGGACAGGGGTGCAACTAATGAAAAACTGTTTTTT. The chain employs TRBV2 and TRBJ1-4; 9 bases are shared with TRBD1. The germline V gene has CDR1 SNHLY and CDR2 FYNNEI. V lost 3 bases and J lost 0; bases outside the gene matches: 2. The CDR3 has 16 residues.

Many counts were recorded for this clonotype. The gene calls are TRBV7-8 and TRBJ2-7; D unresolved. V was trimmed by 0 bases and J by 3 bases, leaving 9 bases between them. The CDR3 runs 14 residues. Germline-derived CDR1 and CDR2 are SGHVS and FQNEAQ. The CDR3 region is CASSLAAQRYEQYF. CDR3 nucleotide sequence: TGTGCCAGCAGCTTAGCAGCCCAGCGCTACGAGCAGTACTTC.

In DNA form, the CDR3 reads TGTGCCAGCAGCTCGACCGGGACTAGTGGAAAGGAGACCCAGTACTTC. This translates into CASSSTGTSGKETQYF. The rearrangement links TRBV13 to TRBJ2-5; 8 bases map to TRBD2. Germline values: CDR1 PRHDT, CDR2 FYEKMQ (reference sequence). Trimming cost V 4 bases and J 5 bases; bases outside gene matches: 12. The CDR3 totals 16 residues.

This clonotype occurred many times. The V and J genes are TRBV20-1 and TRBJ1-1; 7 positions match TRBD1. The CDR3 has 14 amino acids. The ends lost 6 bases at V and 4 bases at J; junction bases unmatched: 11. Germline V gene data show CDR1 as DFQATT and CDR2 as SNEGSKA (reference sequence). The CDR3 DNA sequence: TGCAGTGCCCGATCGGGACAGTTGCCCACTGAAGCTTTCTTT. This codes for CSARSGQLPTEAFF.

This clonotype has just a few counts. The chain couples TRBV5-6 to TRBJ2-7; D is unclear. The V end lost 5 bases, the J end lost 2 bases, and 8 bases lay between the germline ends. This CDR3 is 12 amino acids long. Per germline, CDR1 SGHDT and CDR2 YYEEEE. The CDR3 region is CASSSDPYEQYF. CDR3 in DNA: TGTGCCAGCAGTTCTGACCCCTACGAGCAGTACTTC. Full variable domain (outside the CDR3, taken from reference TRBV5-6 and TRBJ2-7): DAGVTQSPTHLIKTRGQQVTLRCSPKSGHDTVSWYQQALGQGPQFIFQYYEEEERQRGNFPDRFSGHQFPNYSSELNVNALLLGDSALYLCASSSDPYEQYFGPGTRLTVT.

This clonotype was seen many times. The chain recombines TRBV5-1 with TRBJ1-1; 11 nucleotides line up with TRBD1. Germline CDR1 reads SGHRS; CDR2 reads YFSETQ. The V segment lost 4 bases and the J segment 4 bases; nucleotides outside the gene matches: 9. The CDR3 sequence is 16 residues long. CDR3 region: CASSTGQGAVSTEAFF. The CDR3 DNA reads TGCGCCAGCAGCACAGGACAGGGGGCGGTAAGCACTGAAGCTTTCTTT.

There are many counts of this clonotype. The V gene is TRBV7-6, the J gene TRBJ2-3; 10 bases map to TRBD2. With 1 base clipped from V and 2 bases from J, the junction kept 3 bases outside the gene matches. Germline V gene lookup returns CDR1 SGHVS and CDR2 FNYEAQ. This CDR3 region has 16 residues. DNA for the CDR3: TGTGCCAGCAGCTTAGAACTAGCGGGAATCACAGATACGCAGTATTTT. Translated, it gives CASSLELAGITDTQYF.

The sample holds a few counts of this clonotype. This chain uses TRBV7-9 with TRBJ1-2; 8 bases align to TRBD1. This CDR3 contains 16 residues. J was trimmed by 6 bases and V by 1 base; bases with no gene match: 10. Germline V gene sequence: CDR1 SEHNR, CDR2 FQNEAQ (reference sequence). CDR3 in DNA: TGTGCCAGCAGCTTAGGAGGACAGGGATTCCTTAATGGCTACACCTTC. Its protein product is CASSLGGQGFLNGYTF. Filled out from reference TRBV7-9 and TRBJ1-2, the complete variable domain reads DTGVSQNPRHKITKRGQNVTFRCDPISEHNRLYWYRQTLGQGPEFLTYFQNEAQLEKSRLLSDRFSAERPKGSFSTLEIQRTEQGDSAMYLCASSLGGQGFLNGYTFGSGTRLTVV.

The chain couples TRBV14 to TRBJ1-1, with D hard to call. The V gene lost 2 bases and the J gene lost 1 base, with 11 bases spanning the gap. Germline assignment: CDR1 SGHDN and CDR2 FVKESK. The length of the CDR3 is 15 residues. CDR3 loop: CASSQNKGWNTEAFF. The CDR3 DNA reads TGTGCCAGCAGCCAAAATAAGGGCTGGAACACTGAAGCTTTCTTT.

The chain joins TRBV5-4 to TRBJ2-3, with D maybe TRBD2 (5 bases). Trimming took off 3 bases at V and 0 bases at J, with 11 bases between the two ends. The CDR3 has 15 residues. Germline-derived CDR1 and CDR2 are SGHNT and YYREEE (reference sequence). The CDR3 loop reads CASSSGRTSTDTQYF. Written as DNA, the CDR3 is TGTGCCAGCAGCTCCGGTAGGACTAGCACAGATACGCAGTATTTT. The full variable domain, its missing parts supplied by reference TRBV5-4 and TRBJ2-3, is ETGVTQSPTHLIKTRGQQVTLRCSSQSGHNTVSWYQQALGQGPQFIFQYYREEENGRGNFPPRFSGLQFPNYSSELNVNALELDDSALYLCASSSGRTSTDTQYFGPGTRLTVL.

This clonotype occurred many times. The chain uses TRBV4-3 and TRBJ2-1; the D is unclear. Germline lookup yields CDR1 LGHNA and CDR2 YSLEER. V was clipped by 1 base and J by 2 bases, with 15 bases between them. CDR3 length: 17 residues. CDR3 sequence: CASSQAFGGITYNEQFF. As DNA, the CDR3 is TGCGCCAGCAGCCAAGCGTTCGGCGGCATTACCTACAATGAGCAGTTCTTC.

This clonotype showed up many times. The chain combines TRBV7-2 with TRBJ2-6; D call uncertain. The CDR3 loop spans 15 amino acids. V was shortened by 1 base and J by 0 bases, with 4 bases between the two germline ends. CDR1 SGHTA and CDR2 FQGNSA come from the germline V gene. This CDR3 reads CASSLDLSGANVLTF. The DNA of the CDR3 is TGTGCCAGCAGCTTAGATCTCTCTGGGGCCAACGTCCTGACTTTC.

CDR3 bases: TGCAGTGCTAGAGATAAGGGGGGGGCTCTTAATTGGAACACTGAAGCTTTCTTT. It is translated as CSARDKGGALNWNTEAFF. This chain uses TRBV20-1 with TRBJ1-1; perhaps TRBD1 as D (6 bases). The V gene lost 0 bases and the J gene lost 1 base, with 21 bases spanning the gap. The CDR3 spans 18 residues. The germline V gene has CDR1 DFQATT and CDR2 SNEGSKA (reference sequence).

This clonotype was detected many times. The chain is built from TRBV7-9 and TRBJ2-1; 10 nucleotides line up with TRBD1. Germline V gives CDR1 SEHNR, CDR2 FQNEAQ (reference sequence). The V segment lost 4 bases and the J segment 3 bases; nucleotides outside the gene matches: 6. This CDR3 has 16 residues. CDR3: CASSSLGTGDYNEQFF. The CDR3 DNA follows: TGTGCCAGCAGCTCCCTGGGGACAGGGGACTACAATGAGCAGTTCTTC.

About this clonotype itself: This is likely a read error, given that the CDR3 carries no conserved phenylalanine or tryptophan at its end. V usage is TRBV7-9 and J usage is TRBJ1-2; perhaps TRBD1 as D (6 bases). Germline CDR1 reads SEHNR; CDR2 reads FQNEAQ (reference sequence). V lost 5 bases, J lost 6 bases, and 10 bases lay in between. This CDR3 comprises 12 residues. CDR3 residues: CASSVRGNGYTI. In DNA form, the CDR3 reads TGTGCCAGCAGCGTCAGGGGAAATGGCTACACCATC.

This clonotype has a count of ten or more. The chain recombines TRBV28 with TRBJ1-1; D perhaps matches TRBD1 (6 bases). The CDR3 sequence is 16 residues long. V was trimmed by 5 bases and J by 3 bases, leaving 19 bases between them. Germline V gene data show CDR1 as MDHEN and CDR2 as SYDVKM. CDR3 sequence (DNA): TGTGCCAGCAGTCTCCGACTGGGACATTTTGACACTGAAGCTTTCTTT. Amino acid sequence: CASSLRLGHFDTEAFF. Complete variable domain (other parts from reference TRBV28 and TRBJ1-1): DVKVTQSSRYLVKRTGEKVFLECVQDMDHENMFWYRQDPGLGLRLIYFSYDVKMKEKGDIPEGYSVSREKKERFSLILESASTNQTSMYLCASSLRLGHFDTEAFFGQGTRLTVV.

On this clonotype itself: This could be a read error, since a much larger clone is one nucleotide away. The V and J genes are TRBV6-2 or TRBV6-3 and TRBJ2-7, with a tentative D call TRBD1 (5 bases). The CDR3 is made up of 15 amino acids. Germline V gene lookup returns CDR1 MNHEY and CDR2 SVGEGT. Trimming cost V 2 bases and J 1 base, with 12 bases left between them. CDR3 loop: CASSYKTEVSYEQYV. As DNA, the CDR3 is TGTGCCAGCAGTTACAAGACAGAGGTATCCTACGAGCAGTACGTC.

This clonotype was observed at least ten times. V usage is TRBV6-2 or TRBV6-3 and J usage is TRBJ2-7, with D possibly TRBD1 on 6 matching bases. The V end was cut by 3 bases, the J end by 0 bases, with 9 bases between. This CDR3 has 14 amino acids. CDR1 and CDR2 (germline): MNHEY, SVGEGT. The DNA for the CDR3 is TGTGCCAGCAGTTATCGAGGGGGCTCCTACGAGCAGTACGTC. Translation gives CASSYRGGSYEQYV.

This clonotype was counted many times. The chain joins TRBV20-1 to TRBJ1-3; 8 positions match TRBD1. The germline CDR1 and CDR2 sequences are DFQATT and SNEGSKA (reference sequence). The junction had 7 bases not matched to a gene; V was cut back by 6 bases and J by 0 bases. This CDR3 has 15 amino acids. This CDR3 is CSALRDRHSGNTIYF. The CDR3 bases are TGCAGTGCCTTGCGGGACAGGCACTCTGGAAACACCATATATTTT.

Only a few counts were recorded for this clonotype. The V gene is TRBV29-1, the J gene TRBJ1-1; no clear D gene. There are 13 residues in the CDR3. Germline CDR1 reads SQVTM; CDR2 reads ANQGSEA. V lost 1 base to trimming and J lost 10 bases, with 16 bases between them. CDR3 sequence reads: CSVEAPGHSGAFF. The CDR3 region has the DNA TGCAGCGTTGAAGCCCCTGGCCACAGTGGAGCTTTCTTT.

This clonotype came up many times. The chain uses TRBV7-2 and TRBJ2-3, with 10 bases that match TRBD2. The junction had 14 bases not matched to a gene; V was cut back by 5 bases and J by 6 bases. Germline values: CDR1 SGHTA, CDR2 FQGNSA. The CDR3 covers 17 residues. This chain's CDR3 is CASSPPWGASGGDTQYF. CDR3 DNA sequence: TGTGCCAGCAGCCCACCCTGGGGAGCTAGCGGGGGTGATACGCAGTATTTT.

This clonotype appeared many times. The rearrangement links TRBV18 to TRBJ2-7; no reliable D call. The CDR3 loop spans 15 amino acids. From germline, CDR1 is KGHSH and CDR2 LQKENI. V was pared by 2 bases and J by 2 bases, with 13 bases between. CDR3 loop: CASSPEAHEAYEQYF. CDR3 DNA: TGTGCCAGCTCACCAGAGGCTCACGAAGCCTACGAGCAGTACTTC.

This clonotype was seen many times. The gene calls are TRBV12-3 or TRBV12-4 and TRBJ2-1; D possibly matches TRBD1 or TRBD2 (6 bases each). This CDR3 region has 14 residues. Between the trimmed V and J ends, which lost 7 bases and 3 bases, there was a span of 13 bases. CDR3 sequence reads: CASTMGGLYNEQFF. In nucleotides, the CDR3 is TGTGCCAGCACCATGGGGGGCCTCTACAATGAGCAGTTCTTC.

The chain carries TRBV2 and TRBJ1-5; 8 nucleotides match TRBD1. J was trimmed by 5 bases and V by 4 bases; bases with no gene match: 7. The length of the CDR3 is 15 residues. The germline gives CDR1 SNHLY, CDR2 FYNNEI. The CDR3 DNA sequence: TGTGCCAGCAGTGCACGGACAGGGAGCTATCAGCCCCAGCATTTT. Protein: CASSARTGSYQPQHF.